This entry describes one T cell receptor beta chain. Constant-segment primers were used for 5'RACE, and the resulting TCR alpha and TCR beta cDNA libraries carried sample barcodes and UMIs. In TCRdb, the 5' RACE reads were re-called with MiXCR into one record per CDR3 protein. This sample has about 440,000 distinct CDR3 sequences, with over 15% found just once. These data are taken from a study of T-cell memory formation after mild COVID-19. Sequenced material: PBMCs or a T cell subset sorted from them (not recorded which). The sequence was collected from an adult woman who had mild COVID-19 (a few samples of this study predate the infection). Cell type and time point are not known.

CDR3 sequence (DNA): TGTGCCTGGAGTGCGGCAAGGACTAGCGGGACCACAGATACGCAGTATTTT. This translates into CAWSAARTSGTTDTQYF. This chain uses TRBV30 with TRBJ2-3; 12 bases fit TRBD2. V trimming: 1 base; J trimming: 2 bases; junction bases outside the gene matches: 7. This CDR3 region has 17 residues. Per the germline V gene, CDR1 is GTSNPN and CDR2 is SVGIG (reference sequence).